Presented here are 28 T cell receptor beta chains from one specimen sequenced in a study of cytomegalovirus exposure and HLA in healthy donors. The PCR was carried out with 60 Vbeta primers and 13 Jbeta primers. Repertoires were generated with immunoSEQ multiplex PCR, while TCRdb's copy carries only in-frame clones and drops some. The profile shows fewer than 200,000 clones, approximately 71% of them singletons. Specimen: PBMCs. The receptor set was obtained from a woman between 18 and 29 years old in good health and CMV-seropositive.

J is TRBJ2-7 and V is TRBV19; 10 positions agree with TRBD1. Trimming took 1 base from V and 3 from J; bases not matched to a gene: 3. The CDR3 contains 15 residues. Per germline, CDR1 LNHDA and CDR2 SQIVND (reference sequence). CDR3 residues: CASSIARDRGYEQYF. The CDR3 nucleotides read TGTGCCAGTAGTATAGCTAGGGACAGGGGCTACGAGCAGTACTTC.

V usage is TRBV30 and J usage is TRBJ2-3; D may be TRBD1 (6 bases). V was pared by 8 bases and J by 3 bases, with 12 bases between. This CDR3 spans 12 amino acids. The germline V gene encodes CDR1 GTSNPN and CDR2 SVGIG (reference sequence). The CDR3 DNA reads TGTGCCACCCACGACAGGACAGATACGCAGTATTTT. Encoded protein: CATHDRTDTQYF.

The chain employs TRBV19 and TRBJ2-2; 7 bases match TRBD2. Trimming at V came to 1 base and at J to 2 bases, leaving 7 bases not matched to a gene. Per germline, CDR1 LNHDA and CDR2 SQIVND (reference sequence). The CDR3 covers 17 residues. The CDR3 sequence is CASSIGAGETNTGELFF. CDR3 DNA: TGTGCCAGTAGTATAGGGGCGGGGGAAACCAACACCGGGGAGCTGTTTTTT. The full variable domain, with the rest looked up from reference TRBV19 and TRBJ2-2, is DGGITQSPKYLFRKEGQNVTLSCEQNLNHDAMYWYRQDPGQGLRLIYYSQIVNDFQKGDIAEGYSVSREKKESFPLTVTSAQKNPTAFYLCASSIGAGETNTGELFFGEGSRLTVL.

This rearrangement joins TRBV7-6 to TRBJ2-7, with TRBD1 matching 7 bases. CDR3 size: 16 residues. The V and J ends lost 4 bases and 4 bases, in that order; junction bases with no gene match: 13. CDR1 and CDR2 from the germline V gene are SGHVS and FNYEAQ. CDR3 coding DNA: TGTGCCAGCAGCTCCCCCGGTCAGGGGGATCGGTACGAGCAGTACTTC. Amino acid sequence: CASSSPGQGDRYEQYF.

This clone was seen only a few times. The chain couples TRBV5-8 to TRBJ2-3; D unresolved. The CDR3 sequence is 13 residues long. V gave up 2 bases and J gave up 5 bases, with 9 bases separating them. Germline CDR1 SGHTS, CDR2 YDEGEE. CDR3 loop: CASSFRPGDTQYF. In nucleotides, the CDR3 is TGTGCCAGCAGCTTCAGGCCTGGAGATACGCAGTATTTT.

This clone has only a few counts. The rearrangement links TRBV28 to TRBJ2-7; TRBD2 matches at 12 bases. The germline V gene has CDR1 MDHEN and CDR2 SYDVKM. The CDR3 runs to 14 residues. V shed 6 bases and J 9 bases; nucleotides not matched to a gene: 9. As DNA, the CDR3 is TGTGCCAGCAGCCTTGGGACTAGCGGGTTTCGGCAGTACTTC. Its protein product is CASSLGTSGFRQYF.

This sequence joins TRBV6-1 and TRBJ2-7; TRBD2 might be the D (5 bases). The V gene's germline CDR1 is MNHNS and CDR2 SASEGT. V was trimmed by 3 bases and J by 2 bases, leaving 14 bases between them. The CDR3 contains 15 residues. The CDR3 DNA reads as TGTGCCAGCAGTGACGGACTCTTATATACCTACGAGCAGTACTTC. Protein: CASSDGLLYTYEQYF.

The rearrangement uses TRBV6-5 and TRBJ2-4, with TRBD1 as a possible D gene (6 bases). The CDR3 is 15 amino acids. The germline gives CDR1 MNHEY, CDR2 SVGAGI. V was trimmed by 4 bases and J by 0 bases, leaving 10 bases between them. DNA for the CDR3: TGTGCCAGCAGTTCCGGGACAATAGCCAAAAACATTCAGTACTTC. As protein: CASSSGTIAKNIQYF.

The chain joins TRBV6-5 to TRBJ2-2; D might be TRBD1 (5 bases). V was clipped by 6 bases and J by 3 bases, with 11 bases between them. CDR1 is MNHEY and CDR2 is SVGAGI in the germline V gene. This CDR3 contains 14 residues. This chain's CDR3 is CASSRQYHTGELFF. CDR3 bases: TGTGCCAGCAGCAGACAGTACCACACCGGGGAGCTGTTTTTT.

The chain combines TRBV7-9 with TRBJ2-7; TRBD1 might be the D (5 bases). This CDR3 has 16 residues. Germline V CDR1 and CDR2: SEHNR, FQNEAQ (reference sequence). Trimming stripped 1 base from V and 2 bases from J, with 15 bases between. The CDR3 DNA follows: TGTGCCAGCAGCTTAGGGTGGCAGGGCTCGACCTACGAGCAGTACTTC. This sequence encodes CASSLGWQGSTYEQYF.

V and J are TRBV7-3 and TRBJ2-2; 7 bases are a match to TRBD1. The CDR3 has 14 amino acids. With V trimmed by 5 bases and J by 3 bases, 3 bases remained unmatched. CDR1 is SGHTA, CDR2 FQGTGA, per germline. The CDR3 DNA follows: TGTGCCAGCAGCCCCCAGGGGGACACCGGGGAGCTGTTTTTT. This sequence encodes CASSPQGDTGELFF.

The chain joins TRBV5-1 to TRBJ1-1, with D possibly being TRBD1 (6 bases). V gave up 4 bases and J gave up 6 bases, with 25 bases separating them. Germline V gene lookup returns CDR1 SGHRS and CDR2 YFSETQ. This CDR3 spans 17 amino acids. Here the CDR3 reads CASSPAVRGRGSSEAFF. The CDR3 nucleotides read TGCGCCAGCAGCCCAGCGGTACGGGGCAGGGGAAGTTCTGAAGCTTTCTTT.

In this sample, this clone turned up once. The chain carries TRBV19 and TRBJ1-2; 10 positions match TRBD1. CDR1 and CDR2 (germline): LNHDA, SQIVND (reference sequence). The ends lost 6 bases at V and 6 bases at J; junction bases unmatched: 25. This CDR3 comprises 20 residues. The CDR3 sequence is CASSLSGQGFMRFLIDGYTF. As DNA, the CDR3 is TGTGCCAGTAGCCTCTCGGGACAGGGGTTTATGCGGTTCCTTATTGATGGCTACACCTTC.

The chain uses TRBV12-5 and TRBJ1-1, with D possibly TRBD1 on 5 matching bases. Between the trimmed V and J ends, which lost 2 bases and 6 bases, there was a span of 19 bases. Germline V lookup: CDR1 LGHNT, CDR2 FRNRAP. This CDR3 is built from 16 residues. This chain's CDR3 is CASGLPGTLGVAEAFF. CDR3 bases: TGTGCTAGTGGTTTGCCGGGGACTCTGGGAGTTGCTGAAGCTTTCTTT. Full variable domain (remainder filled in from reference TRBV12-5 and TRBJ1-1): DARVTQTPRHKVTEMGQEVTMRCQPILGHNTVFWYRQTMMQGLELLAYFRNRAPLDDSGMPKDRFSAEMPDATLATLKIQPSEPRDSAVYFCASGLPGTLGVAEAFFGQGTRLTVV.

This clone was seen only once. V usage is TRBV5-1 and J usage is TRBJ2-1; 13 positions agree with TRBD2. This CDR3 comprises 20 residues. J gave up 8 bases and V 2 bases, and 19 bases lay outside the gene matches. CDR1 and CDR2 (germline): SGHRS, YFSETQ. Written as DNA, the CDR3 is TGCGCCAGCAGCTTCAAAGGGACTAGCGGGATGCGAGGGGGGATCGATGAGCAGTTCTTC. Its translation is CASSFKGTSGMRGGIDEQFF.

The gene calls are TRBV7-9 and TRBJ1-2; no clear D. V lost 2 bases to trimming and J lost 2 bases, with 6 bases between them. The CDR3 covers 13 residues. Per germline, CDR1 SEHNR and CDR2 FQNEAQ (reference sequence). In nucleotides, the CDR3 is TGTGCCAGCAGCTTAAACAGCAACTATGGCTACACCTTC. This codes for CASSLNSNYGYTF.

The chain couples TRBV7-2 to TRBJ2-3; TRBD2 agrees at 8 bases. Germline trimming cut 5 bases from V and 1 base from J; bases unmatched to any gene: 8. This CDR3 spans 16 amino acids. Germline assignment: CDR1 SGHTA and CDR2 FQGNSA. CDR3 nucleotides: TGTGCCAGCAGCCCCGCCGGGACTAGGGGCACAGATACGCAGTATTTT. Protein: CASSPAGTRGTDTQYF.

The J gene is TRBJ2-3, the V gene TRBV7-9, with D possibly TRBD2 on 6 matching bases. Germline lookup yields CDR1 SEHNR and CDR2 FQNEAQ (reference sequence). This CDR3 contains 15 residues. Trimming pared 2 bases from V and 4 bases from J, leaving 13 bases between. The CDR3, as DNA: TGTGCCAGCAGCTTACTGCTAGCGACTTCAGATACGCAGTATTTT. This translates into CASSLLLATSDTQYF.

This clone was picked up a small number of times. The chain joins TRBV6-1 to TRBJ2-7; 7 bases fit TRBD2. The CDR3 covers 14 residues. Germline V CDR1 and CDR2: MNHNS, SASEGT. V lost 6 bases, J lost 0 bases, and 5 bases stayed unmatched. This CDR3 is CASSHSGTSYEQYF. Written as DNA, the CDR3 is TGTGCCAGCAGCCACAGCGGGACCTCCTACGAGCAGTACTTC.

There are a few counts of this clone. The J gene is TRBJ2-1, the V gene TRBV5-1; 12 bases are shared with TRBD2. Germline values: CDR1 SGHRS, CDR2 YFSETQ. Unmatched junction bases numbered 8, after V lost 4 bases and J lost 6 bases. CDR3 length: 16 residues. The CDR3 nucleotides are TGCGCCAGCAGCCGGACCGGACTAGCGGGATTCAATGAGCAGTTCTTC. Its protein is CASSRTGLAGFNEQFF. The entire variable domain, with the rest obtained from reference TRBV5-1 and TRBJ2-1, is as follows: KAGVTQTPRYLIKTRGQQVTLSCSPISGHRSVSWYQQTPGQGLQFLFEYFSETQRNKGNFPGRFSGRQFSNSRSEMNVSTLELGDSALYLCASSRTGLAGFNEQFFGPGTRLTVL.

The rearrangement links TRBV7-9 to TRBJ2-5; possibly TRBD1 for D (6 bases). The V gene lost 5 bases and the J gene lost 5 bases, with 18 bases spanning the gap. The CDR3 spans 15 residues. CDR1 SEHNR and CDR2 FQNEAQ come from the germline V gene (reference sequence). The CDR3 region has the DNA TGTGCCAGCAGCCCAGACGGAGACAGGAGGGAGACCCAGTACTTC. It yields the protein CASSPDGDRRETQYF.

CDR3 loop: CASSSLTGTNEKLFF. In DNA, the CDR3 is TGTGCCAGCAGCTCTCTGACAGGAACTAATGAAAAACTGTTTTTT. This sequence joins TRBV5-6 and TRBJ1-4; TRBD1 is a possible D gene (6 bases). The CDR3 runs to 15 residues. Trimming removed 3 bases at V and 1 base at J, with 10 bases between. Germline V gene lookup returns CDR1 SGHDT and CDR2 YYEEEE.

DNA of the CDR3: TGTGCCAGCAGACCTACACATCTCGACAGTACGACTGAAGCTTTCTTT. Translating it yields CASRPTHLDSTTEAFF. The gene calls are TRBV27 and TRBJ1-1; the D gene is possibly TRBD1 (5 bases). Trimming removed 6 bases at V and 5 bases at J, with 22 bases between. CDR1 and CDR2 from the germline V gene are MNHEY and SMNVEV (reference sequence). This CDR3 comprises 16 residues.

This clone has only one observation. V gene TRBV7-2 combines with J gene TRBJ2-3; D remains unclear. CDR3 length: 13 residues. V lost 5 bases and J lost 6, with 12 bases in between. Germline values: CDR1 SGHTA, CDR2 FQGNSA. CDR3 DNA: TGTGCCAGCAGCCTCACTCTCAGGGATACGCAGTATTTT. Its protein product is CASSLTLRDTQYF. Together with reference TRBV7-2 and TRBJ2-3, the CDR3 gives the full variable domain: GAGVSQSPSNKVTEKGKDVELRCDPISGHTALYWYRQSLGQGLEFLIYFQGNSAPDKSGLPSDRFSAERTGGSVSTLTIQRTQQEDSAVYLCASSLTLRDTQYFGPGTRLTVL.

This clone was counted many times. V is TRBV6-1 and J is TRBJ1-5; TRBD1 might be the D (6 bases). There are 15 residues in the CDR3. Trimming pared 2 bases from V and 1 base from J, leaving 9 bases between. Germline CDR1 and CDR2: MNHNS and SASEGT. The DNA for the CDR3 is TGTGCCAGCAGTGAAATGGGGGCGAGCAATCAGCCCCAGCATTTT. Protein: CASSEMGASNQPQHF.

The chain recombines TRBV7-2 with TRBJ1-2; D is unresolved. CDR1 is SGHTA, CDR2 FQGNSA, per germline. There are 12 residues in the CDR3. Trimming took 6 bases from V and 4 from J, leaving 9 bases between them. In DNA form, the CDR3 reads TGTGCCAGCAGGGGAGAAGGCTATGGCTACACCTTC. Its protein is CASRGEGYGYTF.

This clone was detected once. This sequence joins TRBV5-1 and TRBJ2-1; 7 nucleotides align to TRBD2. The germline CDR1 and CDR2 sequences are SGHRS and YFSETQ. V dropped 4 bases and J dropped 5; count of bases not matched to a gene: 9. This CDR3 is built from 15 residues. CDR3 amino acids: CASSARPTSDNEQFF. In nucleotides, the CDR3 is TGCGCCAGCAGCGCCCGCCCCACTAGCGACAATGAGCAGTTCTTC.

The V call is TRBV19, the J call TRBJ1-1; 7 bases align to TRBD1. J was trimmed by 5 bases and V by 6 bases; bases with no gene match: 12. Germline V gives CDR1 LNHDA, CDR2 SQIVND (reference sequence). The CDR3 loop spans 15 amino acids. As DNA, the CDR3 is TGTGCCAGTAGATCGGAGGGGGCAATGTGGACTGAAGCTTTCTTT. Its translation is CASRSEGAMWTEAFF.